Listed here is a single TCR beta chain. Germline V gives CDR1 MDHEN, CDR2 SYDVKM. Trimming pared 2 bases from V and 0 bases from J, leaving 14 bases between. The CDR3 runs to 16 residues. This sample was taken from a study of T cells in Graves' hyperthyroidism and ophthalmopathy. TCR beta CDR3 region amplification was performed from RNA transcripts. The HTBI set primed first-round TCR CDR3 RT-PCR. TCRdb passed the multiplex PCR reads through MiXCR, listing each CDR3 protein once. There are about 350,000 distinct CDR3 sequences in the sample; 11% to 15% occur only once, and around 23% lies in the top ten.

The sample consisted of blood. The sequence was obtained from a woman under 40 with Graves' hyperthyroidism. The rearrangement links TRBV28 to TRBJ2-7; D ambiguous. As DNA, the CDR3 is TGTGCCAGCAGTTTAGACGCGGAAGGTCGCTCCTACGAGCAGTACTTC. Translated: CASSLDAEGRSYEQYF. Drawing the rest from reference TRBV28 and TRBJ2-7, the complete variable domain is DVKVTQSSRYLVKRTGEKVFLECVQDMDHENMFWYRQDPGLGLRLIYFSYDVKMKEKGDIPEGYSVSREKKERFSLILESASTNQTSMYLCASSLDAEGRSYEQYFGPGTRLTVT.